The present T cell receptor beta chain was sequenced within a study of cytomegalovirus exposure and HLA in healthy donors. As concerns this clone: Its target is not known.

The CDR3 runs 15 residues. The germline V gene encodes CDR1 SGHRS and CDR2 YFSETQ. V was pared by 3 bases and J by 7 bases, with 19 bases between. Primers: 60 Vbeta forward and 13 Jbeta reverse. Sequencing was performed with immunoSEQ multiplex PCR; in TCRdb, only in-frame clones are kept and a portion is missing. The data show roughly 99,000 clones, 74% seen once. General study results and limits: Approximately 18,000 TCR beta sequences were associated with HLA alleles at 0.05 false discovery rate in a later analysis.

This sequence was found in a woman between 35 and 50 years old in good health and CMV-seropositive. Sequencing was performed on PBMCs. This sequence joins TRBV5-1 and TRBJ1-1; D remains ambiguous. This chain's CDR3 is CASSSEPAGLGEAFF. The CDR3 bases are TGCGCCAGCAGCTCCGAACCCGCCGGGTTGGGTGAAGCTTTCTTT.